This T cell receptor beta chain was sequenced for a study of T cells in Graves' hyperthyroidism and ophthalmopathy. Whole-study findings and limits: A median about 7 months before onset, the model predicted ophthalmopathy.

CDR3 length: 15 residues. Losses at the gene ends were 7 bases for V and 2 bases for J; bases not matched to a gene: 8. Looked up from germline, CDR1 is MDHEN and CDR2 is SYDVKM. With regard to this clonotype: What it binds is not known.

Amplification yielded TCR beta CDR3 regions, with RNA transcripts as the source. The primer set for the first-round RT-PCR of the TCR CDR3 was HTBI. TCRdb reanalysed the multiplex PCR reads using MiXCR and keeps one entry per CDR3 protein. The data show a few hundred thousand distinct CDR3 sequences, with about a sixth seen just once and roughly 3.3% held by the top ten. Sequenced material: blood. The chain recombines TRBV28 with TRBJ1-1, with 9 positions matching TRBD1. The sequence was obtained from a woman in her 40s with Graves' ophthalmopathy. For the CDR3, the DNA is TGTGCCAGCAAGGGGGCGACAGGGGGTAACACTGAAGCTTTCTTT. Translating it yields CASKGATGGNTEAFF.